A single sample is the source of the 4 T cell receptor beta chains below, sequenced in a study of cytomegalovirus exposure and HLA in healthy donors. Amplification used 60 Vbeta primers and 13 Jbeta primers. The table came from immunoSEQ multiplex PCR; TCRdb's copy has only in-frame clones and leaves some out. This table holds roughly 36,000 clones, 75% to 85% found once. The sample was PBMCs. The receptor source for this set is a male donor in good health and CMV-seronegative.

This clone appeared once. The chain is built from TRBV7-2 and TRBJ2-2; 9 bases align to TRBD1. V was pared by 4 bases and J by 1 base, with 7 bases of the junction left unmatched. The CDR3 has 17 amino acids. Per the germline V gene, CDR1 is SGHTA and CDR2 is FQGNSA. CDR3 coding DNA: TGTGCCAGCAGCTCCACCCGGGACAGGGTGAACACCGGGGAGCTGTTTTTT. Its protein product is CASSSTRDRVNTGELFF. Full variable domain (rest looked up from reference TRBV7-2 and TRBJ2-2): GAGVSQSPSNKVTEKGKDVELRCDPISGHTALYWYRQSLGQGLEFLIYFQGNSAPDKSGLPSDRFSAERTGGSVSTLTIQRTQQEDSAVYLCASSSTRDRVNTGELFFGEGSRLTVL.

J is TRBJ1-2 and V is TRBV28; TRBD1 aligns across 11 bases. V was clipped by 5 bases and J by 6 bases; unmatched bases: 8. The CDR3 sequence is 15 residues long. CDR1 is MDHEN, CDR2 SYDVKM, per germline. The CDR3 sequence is CASSLPGQGENGYTF. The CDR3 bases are TGTGCCAGCAGTCTCCCGGGACAGGGGGAAAATGGCTACACCTTC.

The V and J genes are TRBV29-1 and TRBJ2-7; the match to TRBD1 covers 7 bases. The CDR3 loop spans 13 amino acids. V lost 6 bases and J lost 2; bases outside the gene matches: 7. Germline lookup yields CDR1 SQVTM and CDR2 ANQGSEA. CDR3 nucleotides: TGCAGCGTGACCGGGACAGCGACCTACGAGCAGTACTTC. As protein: CSVTGTATYEQYF.

The CDR3: CASSFGTSGGDTQYF. The CDR3 DNA reads as TGCGCCAGCAGCTTTGGGACTAGCGGGGGGGATACGCAGTATTTT. This chain uses TRBV5-1 with TRBJ2-3; 15 nucleotides line up with TRBD2. Looked up from germline, CDR1 is SGHRS and CDR2 is YFSETQ. The ends lost 2 bases at V and 6 bases at J; junction bases unmatched: 1. The CDR3 has 15 amino acids. Looking up the rest from reference TRBV5-1 and TRBJ2-3 gives the full variable domain: KAGVTQTPRYLIKTRGQQVTLSCSPISGHRSVSWYQQTPGQGLQFLFEYFSETQRNKGNFPGRFSGRQFSNSRSEMNVSTLELGDSALYLCASSFGTSGGDTQYFGPGTRLTVL.